The entry below gives a single TCR beta chain sequence along with its context. The antigen is undetermined. Clones were read by immunoSEQ multiplex PCR, and TCRdb kept only the in-frame ones, dropping some. The sample yields roughly 90,000 clones, more than 75% seen once. These data originate in a study of OX40 agonist ivuxolimab in advanced cancers. As for the study in general: 40% to 50% of patients had received prior checkpoint inhibitor therapy. Partial responses were achieved by three patients, of whom one had hepatocellular carcinoma and two had cutaneous melanoma.

J lost 5 bases, V lost 2 bases, and 8 bases had no gene match. The germline V gene encodes CDR1 SEHNR and CDR2 FQNEAQ (reference sequence). The CDR3 totals 15 residues. Points from the study as a whole: Relative to CD4+, CD8+ T cells held more expanded clones on average.

Cycle 7 day 1, cycle 4 day 1, and baseline were the timepoints at which blood was sampled. The genes are TRBV7-9 and TRBJ2-5, with 7 bases matching TRBD2. The origin of this receptor is an adult with an advanced solid tumor such as melanoma, head and neck, liver or kidney cancer. This material consisted of CD4+ or CD8+ T cells sorted from blood, taken in a trial of the OX40 agonist ivuxolimab. The CDR3 protein is CASSLSAGVSETQYF. DNA of the CDR3: TGTGCCAGCAGCTTATCGGCGGGAGTCAGTGAGACCCAGTACTTC.